One TCR beta chain is described in this entry. Its antigen is as yet unknown. Generated by immunoSEQ multiplex PCR, the TCRdb table keeps only in-frame clones and is missing some. The sample lists approximately 25,000 clones, about 94% occurring once. The data were taken from a study of STAT3 mutations in large granular lymphocyte leukemia. Study in general: Over half of T-LGLL patients had one or more immunosuppressive regimens. Study results and limitations: Every T-cell large granular lymphocyte leukemia patient had at least one immunodominant TCR beta clonotype. In about 35% of the 18 patients, new TCR clonotypes emerged after therapy. Persisting codominant clonotypes may have hidden a small pathogenic clone. Variable sampling intervals and differing treatment regimens complicated linking therapy response to TCR clonal burden changes.

This CDR3 is 15 amino acids long. V was clipped by 4 bases and J by 4 bases, with 17 bases between them. Germline V gives CDR1 SGDLS, CDR2 YYNGEE. What was sequenced was peripheral blood mononuclear cells. The chain has TRBV9 and TRBJ2-5; D is perhaps TRBD2 (7 bases). This TCR was sampled from a man in his forties with T-cell large granular lymphocyte leukemia. Some clones in this sample may be carry-over from other donors' samples. For the CDR3, the DNA is TGTGCCAGCAGCCTCGCCGGGGGGCTGGGAGAGACCCAGTACTTC. This translates into CASSLAGGLGETQYF.